This T cell receptor (beta chain) was recovered during a study of T cells in Graves' hyperthyroidism and ophthalmopathy. RNA transcripts served as the template for amplifying TCR beta CDR3 regions. Carried out on the TCR CDR3, a first-round RT-PCR used the HTBI primer set. MiXCR was run by TCRdb on the multiplex PCR reads, yielding one entry per CDR3 protein. The table includes about 570,000 distinct CDR3 sequences, 40% to 55% detected once. Diagnosis rested on symptoms, serum thyroxine and TRAb, thyroid ultrasound, and orbital computed tomography. This CDR3 contains 15 residues. V was shortened by 6 bases and J by 2 bases, with 16 bases between the two germline ends. The germline CDR1 and CDR2 sequences are MNHNS and SASEGT. A word on this clonotype: Its antigen is not identified.

Study findings and constraints: The model made its ophthalmopathy prediction, and onset followed a median approximately six months later. In blood, most of the thyroid clonotypes expanded above 0.001 were also present.

Input material: peripheral blood or thyroid tissue (not recorded which). The TCR originated in an adult woman with Graves' disease, either hyperthyroidism or ophthalmopathy (not recorded which). The chain links TRBV6-1 to TRBJ1-1; D might be TRBD1 (6 bases). CDR3 residues: CASRPEGQRNTEAFF. CDR3 coding DNA: TGTGCCAGCAGGCCAGAGGGACAACGCAACACTGAAGCTTTCTTT.